Sequencing of this T cell receptor beta chain was carried out in a study of T cells in Graves' hyperthyroidism and ophthalmopathy. Across the study: Peripheral blood draws took place at initial diagnosis, ahead of any treatment. Findings and caveats of the study: Ophthalmopathy was told apart from stable hyperthyroidism by a 13 V-J model.

The source material, RNA transcripts, was used to amplify TCR beta CDR3 regions. TCR CDR3 regions were first amplified by RT-PCR with HTBI primers. TCRdb analysed the multiplex PCR reads with MiXCR anew, one entry per CDR3 protein. Of 270,000 or so distinct CDR3 sequences detected, around 15% appear once; the ten largest clones hold over 30%. This blood was taken when hyperthyroidism was first diagnosed, before any ophthalmopathy symptoms existed. From 10 ml of fresh peripheral blood, PBMCs were isolated. In germline, CDR1 is SGHDN, CDR2 FVKESK. The CDR3 sequence is 14 residues long. V lost 0 bases to trimming and J lost 3 bases, with 9 bases between them. This clonotype was observed a few times. As yet, its antigen is unknown.

The sequenced sample consisted of blood. The sequence derives from a woman between 50 and 59 years old with Graves' hyperthyroidism that later progressed to Graves' ophthalmopathy. The chain combines TRBV14 with TRBJ2-7, with a weak D call TRBD1 (6 bases). The CDR3 reads CASSQELQGYEQYF. The CDR3 region has the DNA TGTGCCAGCAGCCAAGAACTACAGGGCTACGAGCAGTACTTC.